This T cell receptor beta chain was observed in a study of T cell responses to AZD1222 COVID-19 vaccine. Findings of the study overall: Two AZD1222 administrations were followed by greater Spike-specific TCR breadth and depth. Seropositive at baseline were only a handful of AZD1222 recipients. Dominant at 160-218 and 743-854, vaccine-associated CD4 TCRs also spanned spike.

Generated by immunoSEQ multiplex PCR, the TCRdb table keeps only in-frame clones and is missing some. This table has about 93,000 clones, around nine tenths appearing once. Germline-derived CDR1 and CDR2 are SNHLY and FYNNEI. V lost 0 bases and J lost 8; bases outside the gene matches: 5. The CDR3 covers 14 residues. In the case of this clone: Its antigen is not known.

This TCR was recovered from an adult in good health. The source was peripheral blood, collected on day 0 of AZD1222 vaccination. V is TRBV2 and J is TRBJ1-2, with 8 bases lining up with TRBD1. The CDR3 here is CASSEAQGARGYTF. The CDR3 bases are TGTGCCAGCAGTGAAGCGCAGGGGGCGCGGGGCTACACCTTC.